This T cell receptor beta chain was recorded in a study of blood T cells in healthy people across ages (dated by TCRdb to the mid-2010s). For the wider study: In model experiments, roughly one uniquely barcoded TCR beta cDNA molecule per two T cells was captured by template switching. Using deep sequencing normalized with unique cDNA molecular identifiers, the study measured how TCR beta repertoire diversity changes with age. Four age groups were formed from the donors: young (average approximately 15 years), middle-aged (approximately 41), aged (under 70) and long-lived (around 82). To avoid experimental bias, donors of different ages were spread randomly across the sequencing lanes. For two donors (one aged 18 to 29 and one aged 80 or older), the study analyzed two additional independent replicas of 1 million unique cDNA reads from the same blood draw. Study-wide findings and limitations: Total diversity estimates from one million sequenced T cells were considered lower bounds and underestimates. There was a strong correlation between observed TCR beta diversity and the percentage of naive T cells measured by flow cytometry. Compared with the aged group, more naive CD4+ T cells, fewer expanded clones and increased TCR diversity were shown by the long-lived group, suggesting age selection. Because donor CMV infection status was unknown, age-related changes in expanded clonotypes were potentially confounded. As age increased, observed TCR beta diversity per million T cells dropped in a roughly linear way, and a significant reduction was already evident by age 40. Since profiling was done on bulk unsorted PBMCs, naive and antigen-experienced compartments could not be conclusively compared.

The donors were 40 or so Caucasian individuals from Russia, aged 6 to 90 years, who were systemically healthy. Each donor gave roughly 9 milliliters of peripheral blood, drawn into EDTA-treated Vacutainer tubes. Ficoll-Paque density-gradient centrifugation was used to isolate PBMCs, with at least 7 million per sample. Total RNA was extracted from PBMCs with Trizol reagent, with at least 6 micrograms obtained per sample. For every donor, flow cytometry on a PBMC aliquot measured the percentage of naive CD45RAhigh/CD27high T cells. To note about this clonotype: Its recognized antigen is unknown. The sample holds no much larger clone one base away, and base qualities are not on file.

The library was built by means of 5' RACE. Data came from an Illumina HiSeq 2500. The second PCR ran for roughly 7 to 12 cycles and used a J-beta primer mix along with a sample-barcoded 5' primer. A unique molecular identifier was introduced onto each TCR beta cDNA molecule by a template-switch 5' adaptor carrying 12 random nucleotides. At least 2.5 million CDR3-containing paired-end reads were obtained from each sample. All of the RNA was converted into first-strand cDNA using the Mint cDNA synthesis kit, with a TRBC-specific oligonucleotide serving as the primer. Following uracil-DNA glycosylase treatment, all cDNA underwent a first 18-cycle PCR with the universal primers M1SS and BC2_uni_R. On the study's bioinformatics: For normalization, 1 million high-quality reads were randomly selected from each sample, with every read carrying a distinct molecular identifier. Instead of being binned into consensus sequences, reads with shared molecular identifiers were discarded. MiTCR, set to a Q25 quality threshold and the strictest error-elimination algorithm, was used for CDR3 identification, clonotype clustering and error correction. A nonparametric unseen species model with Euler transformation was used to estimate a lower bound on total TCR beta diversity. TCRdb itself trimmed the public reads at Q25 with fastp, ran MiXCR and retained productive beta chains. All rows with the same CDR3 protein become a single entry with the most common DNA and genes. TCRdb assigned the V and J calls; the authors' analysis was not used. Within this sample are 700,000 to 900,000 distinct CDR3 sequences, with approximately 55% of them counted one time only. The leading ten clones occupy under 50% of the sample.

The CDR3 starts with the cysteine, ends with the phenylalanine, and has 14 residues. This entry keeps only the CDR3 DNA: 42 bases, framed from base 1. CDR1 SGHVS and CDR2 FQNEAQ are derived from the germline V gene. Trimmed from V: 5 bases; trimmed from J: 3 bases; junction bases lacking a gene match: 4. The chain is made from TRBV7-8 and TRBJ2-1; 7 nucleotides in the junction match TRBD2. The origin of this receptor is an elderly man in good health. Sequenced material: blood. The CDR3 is CASSLSGYYNEQFF. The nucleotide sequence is TGTGCCAGCAGCCTTAGCGGGTACTACAATGAGCAGTTCTTC.